This T cell receptor beta chain was profiled in a study of T cell responses to AZD1222 COVID-19 vaccine. The study, taken as a whole, reports: Spike-specific TCR breadth and depth grew following two AZD1222 doses. Nearly half of spike-specific TCRs reportedly go after variant regions that carry no mutations.

The protocol was immunoSEQ multiplex PCR, while the TCRdb copy is restricted to in-frame clones and leaves out a portion. This table has under 130,000 clones, roughly 91% appearing once. The V end was cut by 5 bases, the J end by 7 bases, with 15 bases between. The CDR3 consists of 15 residues. CDR1 SGHAT and CDR2 FQNNGV come from the germline V gene. On this clone itself: Its antigen is unidentified.

The source is an adult in good health. The V call is TRBV11-2, the J call TRBJ1-6; no firm D call. Here the sequenced sample was peripheral blood, taken on day 0 of AZD1222 vaccination. The CDR3 spells CASSPSLQGNSPLHF. Here the CDR3 DNA reads TGTGCCAGCAGCCCCTCCCTGCAAGGGAATTCACCCCTCCACTTT.